The sequence of this T cell receptor beta chain was determined in a study of blood T cell repertoires in COVID-19. The wider study: Each recovered donor of Cohort 3 presented with two negative PCRs, clearance, or symptom resolution. Researchers got acute and convalescent COVID-19 samples from the United States, Italy and Spain. T cells, B-cell-depleted T cells, or PBMCs supplied cDNA or gDNA.

Which cohort a participant joined came from the clinical history participants gave. The CDR3 extends over 14 amino acids. The germline CDR1 and CDR2 sequences are MNHEY and SVGAGI. Germline trimming cut 5 bases from V and 8 bases from J; bases unmatched to any gene: 9. Clones were sequenced by immunoSEQ multiplex PCR, and TCRdb holds only the in-frame ones, with some missing. The sample shows more than 300,000 clones, 87% of them seen only once. This receptor was identified in a man in his forties in a cohort exposed to, infected with or recovered from COVID-19 (not recorded which). The J gene is TRBJ1-1, the V gene TRBV6-5; 9 bases are a match to TRBD1. Specimen: PBMCs or T cells enriched from blood (not recorded which). The DNA for the CDR3 is TGTGCCAGCAGTAACCAACAGGGGGCGCGAGAAGCTTTCTTT. It specifies CASSNQQGAREAFF.